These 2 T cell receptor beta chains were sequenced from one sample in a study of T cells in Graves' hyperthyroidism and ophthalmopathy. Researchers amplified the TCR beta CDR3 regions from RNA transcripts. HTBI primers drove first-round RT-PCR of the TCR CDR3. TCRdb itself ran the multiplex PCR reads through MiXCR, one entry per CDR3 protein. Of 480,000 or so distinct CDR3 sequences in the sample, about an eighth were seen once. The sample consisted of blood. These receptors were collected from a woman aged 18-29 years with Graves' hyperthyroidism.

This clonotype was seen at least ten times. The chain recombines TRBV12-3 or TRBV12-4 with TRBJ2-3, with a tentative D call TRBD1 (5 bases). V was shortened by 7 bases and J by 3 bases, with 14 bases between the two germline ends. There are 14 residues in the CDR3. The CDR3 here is CASTLIAGTDTQYF. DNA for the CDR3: TGTGCCAGCACCCTTATAGCAGGGACAGATACGCAGTATTTT.

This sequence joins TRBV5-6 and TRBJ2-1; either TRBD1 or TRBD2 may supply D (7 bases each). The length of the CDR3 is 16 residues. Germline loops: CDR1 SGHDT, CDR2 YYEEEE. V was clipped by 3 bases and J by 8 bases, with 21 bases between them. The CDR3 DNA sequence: TGTGCCAGCAGCTCACCACTAGCCCCAGGGGGGGATGAGCAGTTCTTC. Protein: CASSSPLAPGGDEQFF.